This T cell receptor beta chain was captured in a study of OX40 agonist ivuxolimab in advanced cancers. On the study more broadly: Head and neck, renal cell, melanoma or hepatocellular carcinoma were the cancers that dose-escalation patients had. Points from the study as a whole: Undetermined was the antigen specificity of the expanded peripheral T cells. Low normalized T-cell clonal expansion also characterized some of the nonresponders.

V gave up 4 bases and J gave up 8 bases, with 14 bases separating them. The CDR3 consists of 14 residues. CDR1 and CDR2 from the germline V gene are SGHTA and FQGNSA. About this clone: Its antigen is still unknown.

This table comes from immunoSEQ multiplex PCR, and its TCRdb copy is limited to in-frame clones, with some not included. The repertoire holds about 50,000 clones, 85% to 90% seen once, with 1.9% in the top ten. Source: CD4+ or CD8+ T cells sorted from blood, taken in a trial of the OX40 agonist ivuxolimab. This receptor was taken from an adult with an advanced solid tumor such as melanoma, head and neck, liver or kidney cancer. The gene calls are TRBV7-2 and TRBJ2-2; possibly TRBD1 for D (7 bases). CDR3 sequence: CASSWRGLEGELFF. DNA of the CDR3: TGTGCCAGCAGCTGGAGGGGGCTAGAGGGGGAGCTGTTTTTT.